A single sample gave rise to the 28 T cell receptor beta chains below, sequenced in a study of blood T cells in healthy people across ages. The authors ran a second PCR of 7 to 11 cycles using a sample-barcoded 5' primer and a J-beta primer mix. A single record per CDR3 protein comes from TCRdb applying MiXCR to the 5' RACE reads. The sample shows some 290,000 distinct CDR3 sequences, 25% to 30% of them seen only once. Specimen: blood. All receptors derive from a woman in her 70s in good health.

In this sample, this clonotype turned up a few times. The CDR3, as DNA: TGCAGCGTTGAAGTATCCTTGAATACGCAGTATTTT. Its translation is CSVEVSLNTQYF. The chain uses TRBV29-1 and TRBJ2-3; D gene uncertain. The germline gives CDR1 SQVTM, CDR2 ANQGSEA. V lost 1 base and J lost 7, with 9 bases in between. The CDR3 runs to 12 residues.

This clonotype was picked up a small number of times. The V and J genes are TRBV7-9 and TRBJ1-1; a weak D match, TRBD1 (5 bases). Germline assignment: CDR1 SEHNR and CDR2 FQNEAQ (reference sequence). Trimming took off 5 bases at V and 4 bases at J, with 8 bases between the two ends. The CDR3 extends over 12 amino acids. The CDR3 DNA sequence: TGTGCCAGCAGCGGAGGGGCCACTGAAGCTTTCTTT. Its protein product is CASSGGATEAFF.

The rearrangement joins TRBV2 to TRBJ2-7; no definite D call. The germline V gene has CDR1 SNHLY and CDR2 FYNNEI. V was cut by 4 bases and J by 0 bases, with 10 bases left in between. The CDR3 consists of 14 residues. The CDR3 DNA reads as TGTGCCAGCAGTGTTGTTGCCACCTCCTACGAGCAGTACTTC. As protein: CASSVVATSYEQYF. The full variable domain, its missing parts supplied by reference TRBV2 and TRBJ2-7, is EPEVTQTPSHQVTQMGQEVILRCVPISNHLYFYWYRQILGQKVEFLVSFYNNEISEKSEIFDDQFSVERPDGSNFTLKIRSTKLEDSAMYFCASSVVATSYEQYFGPGTRLTVT.

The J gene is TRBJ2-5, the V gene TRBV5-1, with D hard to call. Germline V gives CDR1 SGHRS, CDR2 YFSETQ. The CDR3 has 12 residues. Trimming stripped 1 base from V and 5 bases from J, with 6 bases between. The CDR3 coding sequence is TGCGCCAGCAGCTTGAGCTGGGAGACCCAGTACTTC. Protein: CASSLSWETQYF.

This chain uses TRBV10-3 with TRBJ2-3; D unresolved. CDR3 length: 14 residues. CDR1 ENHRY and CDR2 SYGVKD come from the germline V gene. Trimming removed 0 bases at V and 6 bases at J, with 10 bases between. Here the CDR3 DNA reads TGTGCCATCAGTGAGTCGGACGCGAGGGATACGCAGTATTTT. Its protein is CAISESDARDTQYF.

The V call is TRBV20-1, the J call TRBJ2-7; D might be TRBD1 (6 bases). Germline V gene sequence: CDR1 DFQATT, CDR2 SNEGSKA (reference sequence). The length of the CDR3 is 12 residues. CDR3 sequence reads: CSVDRSSYEQYF. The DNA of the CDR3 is TGCAGCGTGGACAGAAGCTCCTACGAGCAGTACTTC.

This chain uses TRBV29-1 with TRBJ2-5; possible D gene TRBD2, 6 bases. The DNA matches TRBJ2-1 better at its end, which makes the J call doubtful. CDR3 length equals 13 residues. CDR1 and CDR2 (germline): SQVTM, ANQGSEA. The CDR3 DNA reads TGCAGCGTTGAAAAACGGAGGGGAAATGAGCAGTTCTTC. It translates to CSVEKRRGNEQFF.

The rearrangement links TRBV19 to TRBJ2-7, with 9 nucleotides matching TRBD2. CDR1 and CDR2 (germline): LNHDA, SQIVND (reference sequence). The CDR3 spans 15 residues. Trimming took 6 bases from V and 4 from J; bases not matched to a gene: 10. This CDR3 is CASSMQAGGRYEQYF. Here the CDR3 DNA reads TGTGCCAGTAGCATGCAAGCGGGAGGAAGGTACGAGCAGTACTTC.

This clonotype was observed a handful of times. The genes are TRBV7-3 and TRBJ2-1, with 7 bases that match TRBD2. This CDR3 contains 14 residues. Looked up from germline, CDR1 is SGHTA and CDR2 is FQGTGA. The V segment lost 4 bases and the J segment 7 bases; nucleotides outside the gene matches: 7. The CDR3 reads CASSYGLVENEQFF. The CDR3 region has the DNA TGTGCCAGCAGCTACGGACTAGTAGAGAATGAGCAGTTCTTC.

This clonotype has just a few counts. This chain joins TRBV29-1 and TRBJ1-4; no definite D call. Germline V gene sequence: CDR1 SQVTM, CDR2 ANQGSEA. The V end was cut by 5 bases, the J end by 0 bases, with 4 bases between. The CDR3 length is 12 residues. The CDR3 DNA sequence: TGCAGCGTTTTCGCAACTAATGAAAAACTGTTTTTT. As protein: CSVFATNEKLFF.

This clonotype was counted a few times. This CDR3 is CASSFGGRGSNQPQHF. The CDR3 DNA reads TGTGCCAGCAGTTTCGGGGGCCGGGGGAGCAATCAGCCCCAGCATTTT. The V call is TRBV28, the J call TRBJ1-5; D might be TRBD1 (6 bases). From germline, CDR1 is MDHEN and CDR2 SYDVKM. V dropped 3 bases and J dropped 1 base, with 13 bases sitting between them. This CDR3 contains 16 residues.

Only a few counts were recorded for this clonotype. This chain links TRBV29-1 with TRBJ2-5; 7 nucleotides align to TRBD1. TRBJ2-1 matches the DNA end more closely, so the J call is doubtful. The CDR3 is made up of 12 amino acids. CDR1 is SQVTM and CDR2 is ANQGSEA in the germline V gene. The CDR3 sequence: CSAGTAYNEQFF. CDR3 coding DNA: TGCAGCGCCGGGACAGCCTACAATGAGCAGTTCTTC.

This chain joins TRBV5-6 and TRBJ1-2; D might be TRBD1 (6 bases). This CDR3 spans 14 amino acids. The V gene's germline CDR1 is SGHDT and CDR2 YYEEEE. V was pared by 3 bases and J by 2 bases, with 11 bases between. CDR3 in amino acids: CASSSVGGNYGYTF. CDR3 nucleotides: TGTGCCAGCAGCTCAGTAGGGGGGAACTATGGCTACACCTTC.

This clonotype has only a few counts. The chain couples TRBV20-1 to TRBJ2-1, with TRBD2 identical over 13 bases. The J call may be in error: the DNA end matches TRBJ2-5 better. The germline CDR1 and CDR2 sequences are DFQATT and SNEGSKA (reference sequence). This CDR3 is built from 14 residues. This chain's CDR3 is CSAQLAGGWETQYF. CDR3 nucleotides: TGCAGTGCTCAACTAGCGGGAGGGTGGGAGACCCAGTACTTC.

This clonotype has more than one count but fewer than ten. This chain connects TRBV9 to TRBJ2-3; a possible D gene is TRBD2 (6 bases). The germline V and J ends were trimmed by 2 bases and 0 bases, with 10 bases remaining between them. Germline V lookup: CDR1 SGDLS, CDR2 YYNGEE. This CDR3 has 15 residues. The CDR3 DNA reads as TGTGCCAGCAGCGTTACTAGCCTTAGCACAGATACGCAGTATTTT. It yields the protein CASSVTSLSTDTQYF.

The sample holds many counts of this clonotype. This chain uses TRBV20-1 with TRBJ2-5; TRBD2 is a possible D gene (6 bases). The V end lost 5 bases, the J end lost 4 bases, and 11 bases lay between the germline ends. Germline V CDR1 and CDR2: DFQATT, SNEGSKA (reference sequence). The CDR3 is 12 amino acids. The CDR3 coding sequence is TGCAGTGCTTCGGGGGTTGGAGAGACCCAGTACTTC. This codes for CSASGVGETQYF.

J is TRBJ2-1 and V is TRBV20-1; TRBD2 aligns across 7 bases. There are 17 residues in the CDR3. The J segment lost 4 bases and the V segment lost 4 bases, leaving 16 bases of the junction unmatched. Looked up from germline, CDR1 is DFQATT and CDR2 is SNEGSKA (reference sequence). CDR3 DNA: TGCAGTGCTATCCCCCCGCTTGCGGGAGTGGGGTACAATGAGCAGTTCTTC. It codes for CSAIPPLAGVGYNEQFF.

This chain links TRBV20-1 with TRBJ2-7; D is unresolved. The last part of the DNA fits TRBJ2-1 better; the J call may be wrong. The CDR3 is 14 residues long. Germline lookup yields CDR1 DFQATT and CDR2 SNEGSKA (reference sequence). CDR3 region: CSARDPILAYEQFF. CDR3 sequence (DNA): TGCAGTGCTAGGGACCCTATCTTAGCCTATGAGCAGTTCTTC.

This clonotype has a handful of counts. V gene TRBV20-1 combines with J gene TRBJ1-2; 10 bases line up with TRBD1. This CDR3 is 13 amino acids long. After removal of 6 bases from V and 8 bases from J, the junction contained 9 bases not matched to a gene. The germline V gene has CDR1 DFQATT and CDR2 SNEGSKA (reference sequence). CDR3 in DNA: TGCAGTGCCCCCGTTGGGACAGGGGTCGGCTACACCTTC. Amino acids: CSAPVGTGVGYTF.

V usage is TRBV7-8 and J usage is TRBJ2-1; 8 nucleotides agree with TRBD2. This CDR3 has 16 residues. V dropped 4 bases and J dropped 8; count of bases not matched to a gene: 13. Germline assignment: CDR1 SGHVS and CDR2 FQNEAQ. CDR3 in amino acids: CASSSYVQRESDEQFF. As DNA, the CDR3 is TGTGCCAGCAGCTCCTATGTCCAGCGGGAGTCTGATGAGCAGTTCTTC.

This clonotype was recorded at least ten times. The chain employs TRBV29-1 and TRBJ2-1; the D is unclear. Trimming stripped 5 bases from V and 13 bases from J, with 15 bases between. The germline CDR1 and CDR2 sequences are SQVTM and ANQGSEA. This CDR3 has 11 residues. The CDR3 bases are TGCAGCGTTTTCATAACTCTGGGACAGTTCTTC. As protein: CSVFITLGQFF.

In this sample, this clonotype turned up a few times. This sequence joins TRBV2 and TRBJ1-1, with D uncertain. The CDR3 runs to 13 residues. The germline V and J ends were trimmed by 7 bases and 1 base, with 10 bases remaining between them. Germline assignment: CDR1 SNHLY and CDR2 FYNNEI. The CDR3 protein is CASILQANTEAFF. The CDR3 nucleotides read TGTGCCAGCATTTTGCAGGCGAACACTGAAGCTTTCTTT.

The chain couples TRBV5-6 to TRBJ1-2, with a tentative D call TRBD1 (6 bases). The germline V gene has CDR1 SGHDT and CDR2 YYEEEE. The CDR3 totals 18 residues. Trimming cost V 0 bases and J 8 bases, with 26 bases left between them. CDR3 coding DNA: TGTGCCAGCAGCTTGGGCGCAGGGGTCATCGATCCGTCGTTGGGCTACACCTTC. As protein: CASSLGAGVIDPSLGYTF.

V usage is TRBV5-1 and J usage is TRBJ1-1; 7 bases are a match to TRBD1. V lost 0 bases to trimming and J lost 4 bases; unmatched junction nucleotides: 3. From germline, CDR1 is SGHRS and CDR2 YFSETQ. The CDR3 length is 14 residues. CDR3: CASSLGAGGTEAFF. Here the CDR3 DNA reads TGCGCCAGCAGCTTGGGGGCAGGGGGCACTGAAGCTTTCTTT. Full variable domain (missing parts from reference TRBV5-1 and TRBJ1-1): KAGVTQTPRYLIKTRGQQVTLSCSPISGHRSVSWYQQTPGQGLQFLFEYFSETQRNKGNFPGRFSGRQFSNSRSEMNVSTLELGDSALYLCASSLGAGGTEAFFGQGTRLTVV.

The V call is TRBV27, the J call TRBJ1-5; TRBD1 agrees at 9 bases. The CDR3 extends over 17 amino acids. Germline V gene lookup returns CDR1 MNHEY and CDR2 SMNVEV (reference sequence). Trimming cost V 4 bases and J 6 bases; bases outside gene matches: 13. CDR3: CASSSEQTGGGSQPQHF. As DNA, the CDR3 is TGTGCCAGCAGTTCAGAACAGACAGGGGGAGGGTCTCAGCCCCAGCATTTT.

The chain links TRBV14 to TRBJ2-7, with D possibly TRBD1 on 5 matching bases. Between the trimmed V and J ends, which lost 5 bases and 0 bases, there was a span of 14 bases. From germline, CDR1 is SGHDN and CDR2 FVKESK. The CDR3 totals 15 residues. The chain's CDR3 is CASSTLDSPSYEQYF. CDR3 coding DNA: TGTGCCAGCAGCACCCTCGACAGTCCCTCCTACGAGCAGTACTTC. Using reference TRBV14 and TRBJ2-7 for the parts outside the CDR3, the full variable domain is EAGVTQFPSHSVIEKGQTVTLRCDPISGHDNLYWYRRVMGKEIKFLLHFVKESKQDESGMPNNRFLAERTGGTYSTLKVQPAELEDSGVYFCASSTLDSPSYEQYFGPGTRLTVT.

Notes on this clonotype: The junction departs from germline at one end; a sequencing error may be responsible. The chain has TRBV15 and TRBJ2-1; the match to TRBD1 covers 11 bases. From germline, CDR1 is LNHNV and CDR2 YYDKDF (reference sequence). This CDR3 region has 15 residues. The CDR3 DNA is TGTGCCGCCAGCAGAGGGTCAGGACAGGGGGCTGAGCAGTTCTTC. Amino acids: CAASRGSGQGAEQFF.

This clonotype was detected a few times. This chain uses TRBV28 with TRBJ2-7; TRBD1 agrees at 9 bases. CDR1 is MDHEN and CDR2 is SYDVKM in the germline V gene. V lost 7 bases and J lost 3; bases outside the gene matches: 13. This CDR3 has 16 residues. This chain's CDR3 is CASTLLSGQGFYEQYF. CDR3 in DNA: TGTGCCAGCACTCTTCTCAGTGGACAGGGGTTCTACGAGCAGTACTTC.